These 15 T cell receptor beta chains originate from one sample sequenced in a study of blood T cell repertoires in COVID-19. Sequenced by immunoSEQ multiplex PCR; TCRdb stores in-frame clones only, minus some. Counted here are a few hundred thousand clones, around 85% occurring once; the ten biggest clones make up 1.5% to 2%. Sequencing input: PBMCs or T cells enriched from blood (not recorded which). The receptors were sampled from a woman in her fifties or sixties who had recovered from COVID-19.

This chain uses TRBV3-1 (or the pseudogene TRBV3-2) with TRBJ1-2; D perhaps matches TRBD1 (6 bases). Per the germline V gene, CDR1 is LGHDT and CDR2 is YNNKEL (reference sequence). V lost 4 bases, J lost 6 bases, and 9 bases lay in between. The CDR3 sequence is 12 residues long. CDR3: CASSLTGNGYTF. CDR3 nucleotides: TGTGCCAGCAGCCTGACAGGAAATGGCTACACCTTC.

The chain carries TRBV2 and TRBJ2-3; a possible D gene is TRBD2 (6 bases). The CDR3 consists of 13 residues. Per germline, CDR1 SNHLY and CDR2 FYNNEI. Trimming left V 8 bases short and J 2 bases short, with 11 bases between. The CDR3 DNA reads as TGTGCCAGCGTACGGGAGCCCACAGATACGCAGTATTTT. It encodes CASVREPTDTQYF.

V is TRBV19 and J is TRBJ2-2, with 13 bases matching TRBD2. V lost 7 bases and J lost 4; bases outside the gene matches: 3. The CDR3 contains 15 residues. The germline V gene has CDR1 LNHDA and CDR2 SQIVND (reference sequence). CDR3 region: CASTLAGGVTGELFF. CDR3 DNA sequence: TGTGCCAGTACACTAGCGGGAGGGGTCACCGGGGAGCTGTTTTTT.

This clone was detected once. The V gene is TRBV7-2, the J gene TRBJ2-1; 13 bases match TRBD2. CDR1 and CDR2 from the germline V gene are SGHTA and FQGNSA. This CDR3 comprises 16 residues. The V and J ends lost 5 bases and 7 bases, in that order; junction bases with no gene match: 8. CDR3 sequence: CASSTGLAGAGNEQFF. The CDR3, as DNA: TGTGCCAGCAGCACAGGACTAGCGGGAGCCGGTAATGAGCAGTTCTTC.

This sequence joins TRBV6-1 and TRBJ2-5; 7 positions match TRBD2. CDR3 size: 15 residues. V gave up 2 bases and J gave up 5 bases; unmatched junction bases: 8. Germline values: CDR1 MNHNS, CDR2 SASEGT. DNA of the CDR3: TGTGCCAGCAGTGAAATTCCGGGGGGTTGGGAGACCCAGTACTTC. It is translated as CASSEIPGGWETQYF.

The chain uses TRBV12-3 or TRBV12-4 and TRBJ2-1, with 9 bases that match TRBD1. CDR3 size: 13 residues. The J segment lost 13 bases and the V segment lost 4 bases, leaving 8 bases of the junction unmatched. The CDR3 spells CASSYGQGNTQFF. The CDR3 DNA sequence: TGTGCCAGCAGTTATGGACAGGGGAACACCCAGTTCTTC.

The rearrangement uses TRBV19 and TRBJ1-1; the D gene is possibly TRBD1 (6 bases). CDR1 and CDR2 (germline): LNHDA, SQIVND (reference sequence). V was trimmed by 3 bases and J by 7 bases, leaving 15 bases between them. The CDR3 loop spans 14 amino acids. This CDR3 is CASSMNSGVGEAFF. CDR3 bases: TGTGCCAGTAGTATGAATTCAGGGGTTGGTGAAGCTTTCTTT.

The table lists this clone with a few counts. The rearrangement joins TRBV2 to TRBJ1-1; tentative D call: TRBD1 (5 bases). This CDR3 spans 13 amino acids. Germline V gene data show CDR1 as SNHLY and CDR2 as FYNNEI. V lost 3 bases and J lost 6, with 11 bases in between. DNA of the CDR3: TGTGCCAGCAGTGACTTCGAAGGGGCTGAAGCTTTCTTT. This translates into CASSDFEGAEAFF.

The rearrangement joins TRBV19 to TRBJ2-3; 9 bases are a match to TRBD2. CDR1 and CDR2 from the germline V gene are LNHDA and SQIVND (reference sequence). The CDR3 spans 13 residues. The ends lost 8 bases at V and 6 bases at J; junction bases unmatched: 6. The CDR3, as DNA: TGTGCCAGTCAGACTAGCGGATCGGATACGCAGTATTTT. It yields the protein CASQTSGSDTQYF.

The chain recombines TRBV7-3 with TRBJ1-1; possible D gene TRBD1, 6 bases. CDR3 length: 14 amino acids. Looked up from germline, CDR1 is SGHTA and CDR2 is FQGTGA. The V gene lost 5 bases and the J gene lost 2 bases, with 12 bases spanning the gap. The CDR3 nucleotides are TGTGCCAGCAGCGTAGGACAGTTAAACACTGAAGCTTTCTTT. This translates into CASSVGQLNTEAFF.

This clone was detected once. The chain employs TRBV14 and TRBJ2-1; 7 bases are shared with TRBD2. CDR3 length: 15 amino acids. Germline CDR1 and CDR2: SGHDN and FVKESK. Losses at the gene ends were 5 bases for V and 0 bases for J; bases not matched to a gene: 4. CDR3 bases: TGTGCCAGCAGCTCCAAGCGGGGCTCCTACAATGAGCAGTTCTTC. Its protein product is CASSSKRGSYNEQFF.

CDR3 nucleotides: TGTGCCAGCAGCGAACCGGGACAGGGGGCCGAGCAGTACTTC. Amino acid sequence: CASSEPGQGAEQYF. The chain employs TRBV25-1 and TRBJ2-7; TRBD1 matches 12 bases. V was pared by 6 bases and J by 6 bases, with 6 bases of the junction left unmatched. In germline, CDR1 is MGHDK, CDR2 SYGVNS. This CDR3 contains 14 residues.

This clone appeared a single time. The chain couples TRBV11-2 to TRBJ2-4; 9 bases agree with TRBD1. V dropped 5 bases and J dropped 1; count of bases not matched to a gene: 9. The CDR3 is 17 residues long. Germline CDR1 and CDR2: SGHAT and FQNNGV. Written as DNA, the CDR3 is TGTGCCAGCAGCCCCCGAACAGGGGGCGTTGCCAAAAACATTCAGTACTTC. Translation gives CASSPRTGGVAKNIQYF.

This clone appeared once. This chain uses TRBV28 with TRBJ2-3; D ambiguous. The CDR3 is made up of 14 amino acids. Trimming removed 5 bases from V and 1 base from J, with 10 bases in between. Per germline, CDR1 MDHEN and CDR2 SYDVKM. In DNA, the CDR3 is TGTGCCAGCAGTCTGAGTTTAGGCACAGATACGCAGTATTTT. Its translation is CASSLSLGTDTQYF.

The chain couples TRBV5-1 to TRBJ1-2; TRBD1 matches at 7 bases. CDR1 is SGHRS and CDR2 is YFSETQ in the germline V gene. Trimming removed 5 bases from V and 0 bases from J; junction bases left unmatched: 7. The length of the CDR3 is 15 residues. The CDR3 nucleotides read TGCGCCAGCAGTTCGGGACAGCACACTAACTATGGCTACACCTTC. This sequence encodes CASSSGQHTNYGYTF.